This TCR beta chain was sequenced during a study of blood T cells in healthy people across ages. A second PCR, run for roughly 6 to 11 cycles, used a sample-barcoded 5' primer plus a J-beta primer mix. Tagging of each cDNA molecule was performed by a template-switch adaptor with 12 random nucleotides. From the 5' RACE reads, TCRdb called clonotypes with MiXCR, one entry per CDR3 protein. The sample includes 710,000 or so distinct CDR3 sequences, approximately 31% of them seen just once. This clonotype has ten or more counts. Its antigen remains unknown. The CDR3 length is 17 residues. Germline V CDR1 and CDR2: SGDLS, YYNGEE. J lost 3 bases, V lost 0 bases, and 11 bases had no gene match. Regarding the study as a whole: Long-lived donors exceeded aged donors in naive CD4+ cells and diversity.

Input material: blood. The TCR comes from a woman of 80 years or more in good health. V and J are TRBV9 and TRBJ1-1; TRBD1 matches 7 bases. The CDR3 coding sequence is TGTGCCAGCAGCGTAGATCCCTCAACAGGGGTTGACACTGAAGCTTTCTTT. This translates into CASSVDPSTGVDTEAFF.